Presented here are 21 T cell receptor beta chains from one specimen sequenced in a study of cytomegalovirus exposure and HLA in healthy donors. This PCR relied on a set of 60 Vbeta primers and 13 Jbeta primers. The method was immunoSEQ multiplex PCR; TCRdb's version includes in-frame clones alone and lacks a portion of them. In the table there are over 150,000 clones, approximately 88% of which are singletons. Sequences were obtained from PBMCs. The receptor set was obtained from a boy younger than 10 in good health and CMV-seronegative.

This clone was detected a few times. The chain carries TRBV5-1 and TRBJ2-7, with a tentative D call TRBD1 (6 bases). The CDR3 length is 16 residues. Per germline, CDR1 SGHRS and CDR2 YFSETQ. The V end was cut by 4 bases, the J end by 0 bases, with 17 bases between. In DNA, the CDR3 is TGCGCCAGCAGCGAGGGAACAGGGAAGTACTCCTACGAGCAGTACTTC. It encodes CASSEGTGKYSYEQYF.

The chain joins TRBV7-9 to TRBJ2-7, with D maybe TRBD2 (5 bases). The V and J ends lost 5 bases and 6 bases respectively, with 11 bases between them. The CDR3 has 12 residues. Looked up from germline, CDR1 is SEHNR and CDR2 is FQNEAQ (reference sequence). This CDR3 is CASSHPGGEQYV. CDR3 coding DNA: TGTGCCAGCAGCCACCCAGGAGGCGAGCAGTACGTC.

This clone came up once. The chain employs TRBV6-1 and TRBJ2-4; possible D gene TRBD1, 7 bases. Trimming took off 3 bases at V and 3 bases at J, with 12 bases between the two ends. This CDR3 is 15 amino acids long. In germline, CDR1 is MNHNS, CDR2 SASEGT. DNA for the CDR3: TGTGCCAGCAGTGACAGACAGGGAGGCAAAAACATTCAGTACTTC. This gives the protein CASSDRQGGKNIQYF.

This clone was seen just once. The rearrangement uses TRBV18 and TRBJ1-4, with D possibly matching TRBD1 (5 bases). CDR1 and CDR2 from the germline V gene are KGHSH and LQKENI. The CDR3 has 15 residues. Trimming removed 3 bases at V and 7 bases at J, with 15 bases between. The chain's CDR3 is CASSPRGREGEKLFF. CDR3 DNA sequence: TGTGCCAGCTCACCGAGAGGCAGGGAAGGTGAAAAACTGTTTTTT.

J is TRBJ2-1 and V is TRBV6-5; 11 bases are a match to TRBD2. After removal of 5 bases from V and 10 bases from J, the junction contained 10 bases not matched to a gene. Germline V gene lookup returns CDR1 MNHEY and CDR2 SVGAGI. The CDR3 has 15 residues. This CDR3 is CASSLTSGRYLEQFF. CDR3 coding DNA: TGTGCCAGCAGTCTAACTAGCGGGAGATACCTCGAGCAGTTCTTC.

V usage is TRBV28 and J usage is TRBJ1-3; 7 nucleotides line up with TRBD1. The CDR3 has 14 residues. Germline CDR1 MDHEN, CDR2 SYDVKM. Trimming at V came to 6 bases and at J to 0 bases, leaving 2 bases not matched to a gene. CDR3 residues: CASRTGNSGNTIYF. The CDR3 DNA reads as TGTGCCAGCAGGACAGGGAACTCTGGAAACACCATATATTTT.

The genes are TRBV30 and TRBJ1-3; D is undetermined. V shed 2 bases and J shed 4 bases, with 12 bases lying between them. Per germline, CDR1 GTSNPN and CDR2 SVGIG (reference sequence). This CDR3 contains 14 residues. The DNA of the CDR3 is TGTGCCTGGAGTATGGGTCTAGCAGGAAACACCATATATTTT. Its translation is CAWSMGLAGNTIYF.

The chain carries TRBV6-6 and TRBJ2-5, with a possible D match to TRBD2 (5 bases). The J call is uncertain, as TRBJ2-7 better fits the DNA end. This CDR3 spans 15 amino acids. CDR1 and CDR2 from the germline V gene are MNHNY and SVGAGI (reference sequence). The CDR3 bases are TGTGCCAGCAGCCGCGGACTCCACCGCGCCTACGAGCAGTACTTC. Translated, it gives CASSRGLHRAYEQYF.

The rearrangement joins TRBV5-6 to TRBJ1-2; a possible D gene is TRBD1 (6 bases). Germline V gives CDR1 SGHDT, CDR2 YYEEEE. CDR3 length: 16 amino acids. With 0 bases removed from V and 5 bases from J, the gap between germline ends came to 17 bases. CDR3 sequence (DNA): TGTGCCAGCAGCTTGGCCTCTGGGGGGGCGCCTTATGGCTACACCTTC. Translating gives CASSLASGGAPYGYTF.

This chain connects TRBV29-1 to TRBJ2-7; D might be TRBD2 (5 bases). Germline V CDR1 and CDR2: SQVTM, ANQGSEA. The CDR3 contains 11 residues. Trimming removed 6 bases from V and 6 bases from J, with 12 bases in between. CDR3 bases: TGCAGCGTGACCCTTGCGGGCGAGCAGTACTTC. This codes for CSVTLAGEQYF.

The rearrangement joins TRBV25-1 to TRBJ2-5; 11 bases agree with TRBD1. CDR1 and CDR2 (germline): MGHDK, SYGVNS. The CDR3 is made up of 16 amino acids. V lost 3 bases and J lost 11; bases outside the gene matches: 14. The CDR3 sequence is CASSDARDRGTREQYF. CDR3 bases: TGTGCCAGCAGTGACGCACGGGACAGGGGGACGCGTGAGCAGTACTTC.

The rearrangement uses TRBV27 and TRBJ1-1; D might be TRBD1 (5 bases). Germline lookup yields CDR1 MNHEY and CDR2 SMNVEV (reference sequence). CDR3 length equals 18 residues. The V end lost 0 bases, the J end lost 6 bases, and 23 bases lay between the germline ends. The DNA for the CDR3 is TGTGCCAGCAGTTTATCACCGGGACTCGGGGCAGGAAAATCTGAAGCTTTCTTT. Translated, it gives CASSLSPGLGAGKSEAFF.

V is TRBV19 and J is TRBJ1-5, with TRBD1 identical over 9 bases. The CDR3 extends over 19 amino acids. Per the germline V gene, CDR1 is LNHDA and CDR2 is SQIVND (reference sequence). V was clipped by 0 bases and J by 6 bases; unmatched bases: 15. The CDR3 sequence: CASSIDLLGQGIQGQPQHF. As DNA, the CDR3 is TGTGCCAGTAGTATAGATCTTTTGGGACAGGGAATCCAGGGTCAGCCCCAGCATTTT.

The genes are TRBV15 and TRBJ2-7; D unclear. Germline V lookup: CDR1 LNHNV, CDR2 YYDKDF (reference sequence). With 0 bases removed from V and 0 bases from J, the gap between germline ends came to 3 bases. This CDR3 region has 13 residues. In DNA, the CDR3 is TGTGCCACCAGCAGAGACGGCTCCTACGAGCAGTACTTC. Residues: CATSRDGSYEQYF. The full variable domain, completed using reference TRBV15 and TRBJ2-7, is DAMVIQNPRYQVTQFGKPVTLSCSQTLNHNVMYWYQQKSSQAPKLLFHYYDKDFNNEADTPDNFQSRRPNTSFCFLDIRSPGLGDTAMYLCATSRDGSYEQYFGPGTRLTVT.

The genes are TRBV7-2 and TRBJ2-4; D is perhaps TRBD1 (6 bases). Germline V gives CDR1 SGHTA, CDR2 FQGNSA. V lost 2 bases and J 6 bases, leaving 8 bases between the germline ends. This CDR3 is built from 13 residues. CDR3 in DNA: TGTGCCAGCAGCTTAACAGGGTTAAACATTCAGTACTTC. Translated: CASSLTGLNIQYF.

This rearrangement joins TRBV5-5 to TRBJ2-7; 7 positions match TRBD1. The germline V gene encodes CDR1 SGHKS and CDR2 YYEKEE (reference sequence). V trimming: 3 bases; J trimming: 3 bases; junction bases outside the gene matches: 9. The CDR3 has 15 amino acids. The CDR3 reads CASSYFFGTDYEQYF. In nucleotides, the CDR3 is TGTGCCAGCAGCTACTTCTTCGGGACAGACTACGAGCAGTACTTC. Full variable domain (rest looked up from reference TRBV5-5 and TRBJ2-7): DAGVTQSPTHLIKTRGQQVTLRCSPISGHKSVSWYQQVLGQGPQFIFQYYEKEERGRGNFPDRFSARQFPNYSSELNVNALLLGDSALYLCASSYFFGTDYEQYFGPGTRLTVT.

The chain couples TRBV5-1 to TRBJ2-1; a weak D match, TRBD2 (6 bases). Germline-derived CDR1 and CDR2 are SGHRS and YFSETQ. V shed 2 bases and J shed 10 bases, with 10 bases lying between them. The CDR3 consists of 12 residues. Here the CDR3 DNA reads TGCGCCAGCAGCTTCGGAGGGCGGGAGCAGTTCTTC. This encodes CASSFGGREQFF.

The chain carries TRBV7-9 and TRBJ2-7; weak D call: TRBD2 (6 bases). The CDR3 spans 16 residues. V lost 4 bases to trimming and J lost 3 bases, with 19 bases between them. The germline V gene encodes CDR1 SEHNR and CDR2 FQNEAQ (reference sequence). In nucleotides, the CDR3 is TGTGCCAGCAGCTATCCCCGACTAGGGGAGCGCTACGAGCAGTACTTC. Its protein is CASSYPRLGERYEQYF.

This clone was seen a handful of times. The rearrangement joins TRBV5-6 to TRBJ2-6; 9 positions match TRBD1. The V and J ends lost 4 bases and 2 bases, in that order; junction bases with no gene match: 10. The CDR3 totals 18 residues. The germline V gene encodes CDR1 SGHDT and CDR2 YYEEEE. For the CDR3, the DNA is TGTGCCAGCAGCCCAGGTTGGGGACAGGGAGCTGGGGCCAACGTCCTGACTTTC. Translated, it gives CASSPGWGQGAGANVLTF.

This clone has just one count. V usage is TRBV27 and J usage is TRBJ1-2; 8 bases agree with TRBD1. The J segment lost 8 bases and the V segment lost 6 bases, leaving 8 bases of the junction unmatched. CDR1 and CDR2 (germline): MNHEY, SMNVEV (reference sequence). CDR3 size: 13 residues. The CDR3: CASSPRTGFGYTF. DNA of the CDR3: TGTGCCAGCAGCCCCAGGACAGGGTTCGGCTACACCTTC.

The J gene is TRBJ2-7, the V gene TRBV6-1; 11 bases are shared with TRBD2. V lost 0 bases, J lost 5 bases, and 6 bases stayed unmatched. CDR1 is MNHNS, CDR2 SASEGT, per germline. This CDR3 spans 16 amino acids. The CDR3 coding sequence is TGTGCCAGCAGTGAAGCCCGGCTAGCGGGAGGCGACGAGCAGTACTTC. Its protein product is CASSEARLAGGDEQYF.